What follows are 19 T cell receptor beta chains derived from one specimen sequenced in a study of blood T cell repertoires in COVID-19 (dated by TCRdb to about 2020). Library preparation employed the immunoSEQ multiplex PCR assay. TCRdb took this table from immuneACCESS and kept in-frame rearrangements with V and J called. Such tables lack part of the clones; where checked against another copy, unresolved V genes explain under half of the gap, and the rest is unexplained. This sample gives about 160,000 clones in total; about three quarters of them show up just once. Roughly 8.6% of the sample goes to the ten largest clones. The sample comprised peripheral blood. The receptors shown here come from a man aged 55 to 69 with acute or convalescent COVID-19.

CDR3 loop: CASRLRQSQETQYF. CDR3 coding DNA: TGTGCCAGCAGGCTTCGCCAGTCTCAAGAGACCCAGTACTTC. The J gene is TRBJ2-5, the V gene TRBV2, with D hard to call. Germline V gene data show CDR1 as SNHLY and CDR2 as FYNNEI. CDR3 length: 14 residues. With 6 bases removed from V and 2 bases from J, the gap between germline ends came to 13 bases.

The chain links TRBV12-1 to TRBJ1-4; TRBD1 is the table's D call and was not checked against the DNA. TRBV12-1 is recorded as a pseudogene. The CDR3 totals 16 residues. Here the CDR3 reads CASSFALSGICGKLFF. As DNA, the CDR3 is TGTGCCAGCAGCTTTGCCTTATCAGGGATTTGCGGCAAACTGTTTTTT.

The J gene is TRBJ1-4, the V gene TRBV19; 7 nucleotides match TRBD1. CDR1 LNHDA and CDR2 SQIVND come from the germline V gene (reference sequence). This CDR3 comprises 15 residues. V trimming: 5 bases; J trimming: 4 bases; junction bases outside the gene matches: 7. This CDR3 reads CASSHTGAGNEKLFF. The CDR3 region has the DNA TGTGCCAGTAGTCACACAGGGGCGGGTAATGAAAAACTGTTTTTT.

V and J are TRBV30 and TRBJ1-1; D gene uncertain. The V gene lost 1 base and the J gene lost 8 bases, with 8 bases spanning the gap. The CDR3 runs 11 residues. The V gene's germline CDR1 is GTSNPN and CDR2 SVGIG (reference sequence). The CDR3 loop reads CAWSGSIEAFF. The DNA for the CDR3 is TGTGCCTGGAGTGGTTCCATCGAAGCTTTCTTT.

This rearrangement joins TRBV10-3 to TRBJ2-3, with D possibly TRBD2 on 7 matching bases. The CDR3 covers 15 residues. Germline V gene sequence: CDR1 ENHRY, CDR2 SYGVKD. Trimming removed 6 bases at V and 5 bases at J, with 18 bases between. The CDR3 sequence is CAIRDGGPAKDTQYF. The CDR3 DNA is TGTGCCATCAGGGACGGGGGGCCGGCCAAAGATACGCAGTATTTT.

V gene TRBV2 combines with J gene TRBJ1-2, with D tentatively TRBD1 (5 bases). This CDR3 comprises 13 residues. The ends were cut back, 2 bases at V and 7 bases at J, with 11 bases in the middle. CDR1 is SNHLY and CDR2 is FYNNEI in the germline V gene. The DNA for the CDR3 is TGTGCCAGCAGTGAATCGGGGGTGGCTGGCTACACCTTC. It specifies CASSESGVAGYTF.

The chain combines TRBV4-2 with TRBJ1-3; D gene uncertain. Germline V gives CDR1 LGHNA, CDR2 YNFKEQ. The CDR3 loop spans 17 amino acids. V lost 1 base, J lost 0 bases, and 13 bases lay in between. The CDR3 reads CASSQATRGLSGNTIYF. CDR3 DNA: TGTGCCAGCAGCCAAGCGACTCGAGGACTCTCTGGAAACACCATATATTTT.

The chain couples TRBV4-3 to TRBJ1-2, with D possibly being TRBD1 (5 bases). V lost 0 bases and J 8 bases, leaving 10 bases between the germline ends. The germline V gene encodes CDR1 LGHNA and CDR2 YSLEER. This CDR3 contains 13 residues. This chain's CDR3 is CASSQEMQGGYTF. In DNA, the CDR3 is TGCGCCAGCAGCCAAGAAATGCAGGGCGGCTACACCTTC.

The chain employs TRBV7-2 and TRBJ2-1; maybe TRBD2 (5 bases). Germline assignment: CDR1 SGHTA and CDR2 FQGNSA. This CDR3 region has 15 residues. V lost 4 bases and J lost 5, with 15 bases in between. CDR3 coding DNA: TGTGCCAGCAGCTCGGGGATAGCGCCGAACAATGAGCAGTTCTTC. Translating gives CASSSGIAPNNEQFF.

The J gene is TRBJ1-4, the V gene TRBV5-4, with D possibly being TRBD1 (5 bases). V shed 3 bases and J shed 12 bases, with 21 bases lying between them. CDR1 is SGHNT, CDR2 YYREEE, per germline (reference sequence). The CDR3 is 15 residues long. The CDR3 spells CASSSDSEEWDQLFF. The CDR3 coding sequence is TGTGCCAGCAGCTCAGACAGTGAAGAATGGGATCAACTGTTTTTT.

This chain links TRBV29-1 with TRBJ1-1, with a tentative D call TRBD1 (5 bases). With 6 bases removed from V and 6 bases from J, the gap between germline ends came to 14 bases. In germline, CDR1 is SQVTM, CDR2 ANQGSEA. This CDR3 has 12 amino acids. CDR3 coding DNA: TGCAGCGTGACCCCGGACACGTCTGAAGCTTTCTTT. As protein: CSVTPDTSEAFF.

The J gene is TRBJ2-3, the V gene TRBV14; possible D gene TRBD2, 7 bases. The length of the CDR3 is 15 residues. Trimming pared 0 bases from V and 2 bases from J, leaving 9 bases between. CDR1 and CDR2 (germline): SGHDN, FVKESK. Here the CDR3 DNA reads TGTGCCAGCAGCCAAGACGGGGGGCACACAGATACGCAGTATTTT. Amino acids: CASSQDGGHTDTQYF.

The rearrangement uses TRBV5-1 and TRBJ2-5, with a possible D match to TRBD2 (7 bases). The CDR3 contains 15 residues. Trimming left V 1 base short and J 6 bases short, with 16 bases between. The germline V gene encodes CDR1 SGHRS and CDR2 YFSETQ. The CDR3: CASSLFGEGVQTQYF. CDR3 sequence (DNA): TGCGCCAGCAGCTTGTTTGGGGAGGGGGTCCAGACCCAGTACTTC. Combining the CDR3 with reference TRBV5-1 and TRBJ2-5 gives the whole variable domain KAGVTQTPRYLIKTRGQQVTLSCSPISGHRSVSWYQQTPGQGLQFLFEYFSETQRNKGNFPGRFSGRQFSNSRSEMNVSTLELGDSALYLCASSLFGEGVQTQYFGPGTRLLVL.

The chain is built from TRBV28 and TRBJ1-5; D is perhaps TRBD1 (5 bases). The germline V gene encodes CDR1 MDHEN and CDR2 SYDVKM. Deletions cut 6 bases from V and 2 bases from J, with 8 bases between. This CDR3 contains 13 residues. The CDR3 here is CASSRDGNQPQHF. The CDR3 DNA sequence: TGTGCCAGCAGCAGGGATGGCAATCAGCCCCAGCATTTT. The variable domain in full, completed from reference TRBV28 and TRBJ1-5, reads DVKVTQSSRYLVKRTGEKVFLECVQDMDHENMFWYRQDPGLGLRLIYFSYDVKMKEKGDIPEGYSVSREKKERFSLILESASTNQTSMYLCASSRDGNQPQHFGDGTRLSIL.

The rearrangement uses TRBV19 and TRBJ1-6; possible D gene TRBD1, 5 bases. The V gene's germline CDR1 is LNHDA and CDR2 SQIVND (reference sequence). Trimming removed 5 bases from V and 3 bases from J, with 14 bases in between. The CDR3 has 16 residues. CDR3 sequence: CASSSPTTVYNSPLHF. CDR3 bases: TGTGCCAGTAGTTCTCCAACGACAGTCTATAATTCACCCCTCCACTTT.

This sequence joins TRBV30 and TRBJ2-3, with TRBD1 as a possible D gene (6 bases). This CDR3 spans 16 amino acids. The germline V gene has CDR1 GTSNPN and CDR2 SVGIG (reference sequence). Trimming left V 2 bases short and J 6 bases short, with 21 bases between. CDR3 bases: TGTGCCTGGAGTTCCCCCTTTGAGGGGGTTCTGGATACGCAGTATTTT. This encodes CAWSSPFEGVLDTQYF.

The CDR3 reads CASSIGAGTEAFF. In DNA form, the CDR3 reads TGTGCCAGCAGCATTGGAGCGGGCACTGAAGCTTTCTTT. The chain joins TRBV5-5 to TRBJ1-1, with D hard to call. V was trimmed by 4 bases and J by 4 bases, leaving 11 bases between them. This CDR3 contains 13 residues. Germline V gives CDR1 SGHKS, CDR2 YYEKEE (reference sequence).

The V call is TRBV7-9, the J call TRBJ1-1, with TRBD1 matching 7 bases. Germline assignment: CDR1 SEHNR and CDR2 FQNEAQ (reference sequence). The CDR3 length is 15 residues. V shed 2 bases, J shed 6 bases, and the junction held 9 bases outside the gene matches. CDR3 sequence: CASSLRQGGRAEAFF. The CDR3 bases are TGTGCCAGCAGCTTAAGACAGGGTGGGCGGGCTGAAGCTTTCTTT.

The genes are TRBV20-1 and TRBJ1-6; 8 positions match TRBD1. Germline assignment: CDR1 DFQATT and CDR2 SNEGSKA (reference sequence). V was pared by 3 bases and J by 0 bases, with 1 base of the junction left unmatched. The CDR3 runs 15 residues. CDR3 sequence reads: CSASGQGSYNSPLHF. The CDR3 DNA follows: TGCAGTGCTAGTGGACAGGGCTCCTATAATTCACCCCTCCACTTT.